These T cell receptor beta chains were read from a single sample in a study of tumor-infiltrating lymphocytes in oesophageal squamous cell carcinoma. TCRdb used MiXCR to reprocess the PCR reads, holding one entry per CDR3 protein. The sample lists under 15,000 distinct CDR3 sequences; around 55% were seen once. The sample was esophageal tumor tissue. The receptors shown here come from a female donor with esophageal squamous cell carcinoma. Both conserved end residues are part of each CDR3. D genes are given only for firm matches. Expanded clones get a size class; other rows say once, few or many, or leave the size out.

j_call v_call clone_size d_call cdr3_nt cdr3_aa
TRBJ1-1 TRBV12-3/TRBV12-4 once TRBD1 TGTGCCAGCAGTTCAGAAGGGACAGGGGTGACTGAAGCTTTCTTT CASSSEGTGVTEAFF
TRBJ2-5 TRBV7-2 few - TGTGCCAGCAGCCGGGGACGGACCCAGGAGACCCAGTACTTC CASSRGRTQETQYF
TRBJ2-1 TRBV7-9 few TRBD1 TGTGCCAGCAGCTTAACCCAGGGGGAAAATGAGCAGTTCTTC CASSLTQGENEQFF
TRBJ2-5 TRBV7-2 few TRBD2 TGTGCCAGCAGCTTATTGGGACTAGCGGGAGCGGAGACCCAGTACTTC CASSLLGLAGAETQYF
TRBJ2-6 TRBV10-2 medium-sized TRBD1 TGCGCCAGCAGGAAGGGACAGTTAAGCTCTGGGGCCAACGTCCTGACTTTC CASRKGQLSSGANVLTF
TRBJ2-1 TRBV11-3 medium-sized TRBD2 TGTGCCAGCAGCTTAGATGGGACTAGTGGCTACAATGAGCAGTTCTTC CASSLDGTSGYNEQFF
TRBJ2-5 TRBV28 - - TGTGCCAGCAGTTCCCACTCGACTCACACCGGGGAGCTGTATTTT CASSSHSTHTGELYF
TRBJ2-1 TRBV7-6 - - TGTGCTAGCAGCACAGACTTTTACAATGAGCAGTTCTTC CASSTDFYNEQFF
TRBJ1-6 TRBV25-1 few TRBD1 TGTGCCAGCAGTGAAGGGACAGCCCATAATTCACCCCTCCACTTT CASSEGTAHNSPLHF
TRBJ1-1 TRBV10-1 - - TGCGCCAGCAGTGACCAGACGGGGGACACTGAAGCTTTCTTT CASSDQTGDTEAFF
TRBJ2-3 TRBV7-6 few - TGTGCCAGCAGCTTAGCGATGACAGTCCACACAGATACGCAGTATTTT CASSLAMTVHTDTQYF
TRBJ2-1 TRBV7-6 few TRBD2 TGTGCTAGCAGCTTAGGCACTAGCGGGGAGCAGTTCTTC CASSLGTSGEQFF
TRBJ2-7 TRBV7-3 few - TGTGCCAGCAGCTTCGGTGGGAGTTCAGCCGAGCAGTACTTC CASSFGGSSAEQYF
TRBJ2-7 TRBV6-2/TRBV6-3 - - TGTGCCAGCAGAAAAGGTACCGGGACCTACGGATTC CASRKGTGTYGF
TRBJ2-5 TRBV6-6 - - TGTGCCAGCAGTTACTCCACCGGGACCCGAGAGACCCAGTACTTC CASSYSTGTRETQYF
TRBJ2-1 TRBV7-1 - TRBD1 TGTGCCAGCAGCGATACGGACAGGGTCAATGAGCAGTTCTTC CASSDTDRVNEQFF
TRBJ2-6 TRBV6-1 - - TGTGCCAGCGACAAGAGCTCTGGGGCCAACGTCCTGACTTTC CASDKSSGANVLTF
TRBJ2-7 TRBV7-7 medium-sized - TGTGCTAGCAGCTTAGACGAGTATTCACCCCTCCACTTC CASSLDEYSPLHF
TRBJ2-7 TRBV7-6 - - TGTGCCAGCAGCTCGATGGACTTCTCGGGCGAGCAGTACTTC CASSSMDFSGEQYF
TRBJ2-3 TRBV7-8 few - TGTGCCAGCAGCTTATCAGAGACAGATACGCAGTATTTT CASSLSETDTQYF
TRBJ2-7 TRBV7-9 medium-sized - TGTGCCAGCAGCCATGACAGCTCCTACGAGCAGTACTTC CASSHDSSYEQYF
TRBJ2-1 TRBV5-1 - - TGCGCCAGCAGCAACGCTTACTACGAGCAGTTCTTC CASSNAYYEQFF
TRBJ2-7 TRBV5-8 many - TGTGCCAGCAGCGCCGGGACTCCTACCTACGAGCAGTACTTC CASSAGTPTYEQYF
TRBJ2-1 TRBV28 - TRBD2 TGTGCCAGCAGGGAGGCTAGCGGGAACAATGAGCAGTTCTTC CASREASGNNEQFF
TRBJ2-7 TRBV7-8 - TRBD1 TGTGCCAGCAGCTCGTGGACAGGGAAATACGAGCAGTACTTC CASSSWTGKYEQYF
TRBJ2-5 TRBV20-1 few TRBD2 TGCAGTGCCAGAGCGGGGGGTTACCAAGAGACCCAGTACTTC CSARAGGYQETQYF
TRBJ1-6 TRBV11-2 many - TGTGCCAGCAGCTTAGGACTTAATTCACCCCTCCACTTT CASSLGLNSPLHF
TRBJ2-7 TRBV28 - TRBD2 TGTGCCAGCTTCTCCCGAGCGGCTAGCGGTAGCTACGAGCAGTACTTC CASFSRAASGSYEQYF
TRBJ2-1 TRBV7-6 many TRBD1 TGTGCCAGCAGCTGGGACAGGGAAAGTGAGCAGTTCTTC CASSWDRESEQFF
TRBJ2-7 TRBV6-4 - TRBD1 TGTGCCAGCAGAACCGGGACAGGGTCGAACTACGAGCAGTACTTC CASRTGTGSNYEQYF
TRBJ2-1 TRBV7-3 - - TGTGCCAGCAGCCGGCAGGGAGGAGGGAACTACGAGCAGTTCTTC CASSRQGGGNYEQFF
TRBJ1-2 TRBV5-1 - - TGCGCCAGCAGCTTGGGAGGGGCAGTCTATGGCTACACCTTC CASSLGGAVYGYTF
TRBJ2-5 TRBV7-2 few - TGTGCCAGCAGCTTAGACAGGGCAGAGACCCAGTACTTC CASSLDRAETQYF
TRBJ2-1 TRBV7-3 - TRBD2 TGTGCCAGCAGCGCCCGACTAGCGGGGCACAATGAGCAGTTCTTC CASSARLAGHNEQFF
TRBJ1-2 TRBV7-4 once - TGTGCCAGCATCCTCTTTCCTGATAACTATGGCTACACCTTC CASILFPDNYGYTF
TRBJ2-3 TRBV12-3/TRBV12-4 few - TGTGCCAGCAGTTACCAGCGGAGCACAGATACGCAGTATTTT CASSYQRSTDTQYF
TRBJ1-5 TRBV7-3 medium-sized TRBD1 TGTGCCAGCAGCCCAGGGGGACGCAATCAGCCCCAGCATTTT CASSPGGRNQPQHF
TRBJ2-7 TRBV10-2 many TRBD1 TGCGCCAGCGGGAGCAGGGGGCTTATGTACGAGCAGTACTTC CASGSRGLMYEQYF
TRBJ1-2 TRBV7-6 - - TGTGCCAGCAGCCCCAGAGGGGGGGAACACTATGGCTACACCTTC CASSPRGGEHYGYTF
TRBJ2-3 TRBV6-1 many - TGTGCCAGCAGTGAAGCAATATCGCCTACGCAGTATTTT CASSEAISPTQYF
TRBJ2-5 TRBV27 - TRBD1 TGCACCAGCAGTTTATCTTTCCGGGGACAGGGTATGAGTTGGGAGACCCAGTACTTC CTSSLSFRGQGMSWETQYF
TRBJ2-7 TRBV28 - - TGTGCCAGCAGTTTATACCGCGACGGGCAGTACTTT CASSLYRDGQYF
TRBJ2-7 TRBV7-2 few - TGTGCCAGCAGTTCTAGCGCTCGATTTCTCTCCTACGAGCAGTACTTC CASSSSARFLSYEQYF
TRBJ1-5 TRBV28 many - TGTGCCAGCAGGGGGCAGGGCGGTCAGCCCCAGCATTTT CASRGQGGQPQHF
TRBJ2-1 TRBV28 - - TGTGCCAGCAGTTTAGGGCATGAGCAGTTCTTC CASSLGHEQFF
TRBJ2-3 TRBV5-6 many - TGTGCCAGCAGCTTGGATGGCGCCCGCACAGATACGCAGTATTTT CASSLDGARTDTQYF
TRBJ2-7 TRBV7-2 - TRBD2 TGTGCCAGCAGCTTAGGTTCTAGCGGGAGCTCCTACGAGCAGTACTTC CASSLGSSGSSYEQYF
TRBJ2-3 TRBV27 few - TGTGCCAGCAGTTTACGGCGGAGCACAGATACGCAGTATTTT CASSLRRSTDTQYF
TRBJ2-5 TRBV6-6 - - TGTGCCAGCGACCCCGAAATAGGGACCCAGTACTTC CASDPEIGTQYF
TRBJ2-7 TRBV6-6 - - TGTGCCAGCAGTTACCCCAGTAATGTGGGCTACGAGCAGTACTTC CASSYPSNVGYEQYF
TRBJ2-7 TRBV7-9 medium-sized - TGTGCCAGCAGCTTCGCCCTAGCTCCCCCCTACGAGCAGTACTTC CASSFALAPPYEQYF